A selection of T cell receptor beta chains follows, all from one sample in a study of T cells in Graves' hyperthyroidism and ophthalmopathy. TCRdb reprocessed the multiplex PCR reads via MiXCR and lists one record per CDR3 protein. Altogether about 360,000 distinct CDR3 sequences are present, roughly 14% being singletons, with the ten largest covering about a fifth. Sequencing was carried out using blood. The receptor set was obtained from a man aged 25 to 40 with Graves' hyperthyroidism that later progressed to Graves' ophthalmopathy. Both conserved end residues are part of each CDR3. A D gene is named only where the DNA matches it firmly. The size entry is marked missing in some rows and otherwise reads once, few, many or a size class.

>NA|TRBJ2-3|TRBV28|many
TGTGCCAGCAGTTTATATCGGGAGACTAGCACAGATACGCAGTATTTT
CASSLYRETSTDTQYF
>TRBD1|TRBJ1-1|TRBV10-3|NA
TGTGCCATCAGCCCTGGGACAGGGGATAGAGTGAACACTGAAGCTTTCTTT
CAISPGTGDRVNTEAFF
>TRBD2|TRBJ2-7|TRBV7-8|many
TGTGCCAGCAGCGTCTCGGGACTAGCGGCCCACTACGAGCAGTACTTC
CASSVSGLAAHYEQYF
>NA|TRBJ2-7|TRBV14|NA
TGTGCCAGCAGCCAAGCGGGCTGGGGCCCCTACGAGCAGTACTTC
CASSQAGWGPYEQYF
>NA|TRBJ2-5|TRBV29-1|many
TGCAGCGTTGAGTCAGGTTCGCAGACCCAGTACTTC
CSVESGSQTQYF
>TRBD1|TRBJ2-7|TRBV29-1|few
TGCAGCGTTGTCGGGACAGGGACCGTACTAAGAGCCTACGAGCAGTACTTC
CSVVGTGTVLRAYEQYF
>NA|TRBJ1-5|TRBV11-2|few
TGTGCCAGCAGCTTAGGCGGGTACAAGCCCCAGCATTTT
CASSLGGYKPQHF
>NA|TRBJ1-5|TRBV27|many
TGTGCCAGCAGTTTCTCGGACGTGAATCAGCCCCAGCATTTT
CASSFSDVNQPQHF
>NA|TRBJ1-2|TRBV28|many
TGTGCCAGCAGCTCCTCTCTCATAAGAGTTGGCTATGGCTACACCTTC
CASSSSLIRVGYGYTF
>NA|TRBJ2-1|TRBV28|many
TGTGCCAGCACTATCTATGGGGGCCCCTCCTACAATGAGCAGTTCTTC
CASTIYGGPSYNEQFF
>TRBD2|TRBJ2-5|TRBV12-5|many
TGTGCTAGTGGTTTCGTTACCCCTGGGGGGGGGAAGACCCAGTACTTC
CASGFVTPGGGKTQYF
>TRBD2|TRBJ2-5|TRBV6-1|many
TGTGCCAGCAGTGATACTAGCGGGGGGGACCAAGAGACCCAGTACTTC
CASSDTSGGDQETQYF
>TRBD1|TRBJ2-7|TRBV27|many
TGTGCCAGCAGTTTATCGGGACAGGGGGATGGCGAGCAGTACTTC
CASSLSGQGDGEQYF
>NA|TRBJ1-6|TRBV2|NA
TGTGCCAGCTCCCCACAGGAACCCGGACCCCTCCACTTT
CASSPQEPGPLHF
>TRBD2|TRBJ2-1|TRBV7-9|many
TGTGCCAGCAGCAAAGCGGGGCCCTACAATGAGCAGTTCTTC
CASSKAGPYNEQFF
>NA|TRBJ2-3|TRBV13|NA
TGTGCCAGCAGCCTATATCTAACCCGCACAGATACGCAGTATTTT
CASSLYLTRTDTQYF